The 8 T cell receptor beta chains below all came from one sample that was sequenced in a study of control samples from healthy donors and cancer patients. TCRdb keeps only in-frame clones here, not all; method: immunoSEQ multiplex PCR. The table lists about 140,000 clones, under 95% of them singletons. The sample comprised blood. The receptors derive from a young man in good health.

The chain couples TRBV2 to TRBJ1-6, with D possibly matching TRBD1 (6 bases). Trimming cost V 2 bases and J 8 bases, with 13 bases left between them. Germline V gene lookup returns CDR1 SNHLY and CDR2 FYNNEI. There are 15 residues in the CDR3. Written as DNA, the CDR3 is TGTGCCAGCAGTGAAAGGCAGGGGTGGGATTCACCCCTCCACTTT. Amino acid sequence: CASSERQGWDSPLHF.

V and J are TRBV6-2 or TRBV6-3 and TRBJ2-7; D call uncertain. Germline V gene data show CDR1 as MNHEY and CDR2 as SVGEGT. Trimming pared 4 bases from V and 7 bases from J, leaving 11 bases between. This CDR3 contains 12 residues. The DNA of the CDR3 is TGTGCCAGCAGTTGGCGGATGGGTGAGCAGTACTTC. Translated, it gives CASSWRMGEQYF.

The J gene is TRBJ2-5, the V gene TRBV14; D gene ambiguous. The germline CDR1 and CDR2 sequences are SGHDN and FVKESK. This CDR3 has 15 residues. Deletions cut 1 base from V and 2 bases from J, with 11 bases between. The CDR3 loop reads CASSQGLIWQETQYF. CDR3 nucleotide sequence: TGTGCCAGCAGCCAAGGGTTAATTTGGCAAGAGACCCAGTACTTC.

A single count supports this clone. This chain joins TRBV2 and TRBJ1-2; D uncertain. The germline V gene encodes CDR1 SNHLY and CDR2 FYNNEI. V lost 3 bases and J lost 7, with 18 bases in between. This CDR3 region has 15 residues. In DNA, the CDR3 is TGTGCCAGCAGTGACGATGGTCAATTGAGGACTGGCTACACCTTC. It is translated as CASSDDGQLRTGYTF.

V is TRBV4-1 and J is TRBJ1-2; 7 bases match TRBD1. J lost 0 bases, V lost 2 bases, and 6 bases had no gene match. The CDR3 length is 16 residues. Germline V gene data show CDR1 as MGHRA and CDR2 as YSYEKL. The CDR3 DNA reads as TGCGCCAGCAGCCAATCCCCCGGACAGGCTAACTATGGCTACACCTTC. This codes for CASSQSPGQANYGYTF.

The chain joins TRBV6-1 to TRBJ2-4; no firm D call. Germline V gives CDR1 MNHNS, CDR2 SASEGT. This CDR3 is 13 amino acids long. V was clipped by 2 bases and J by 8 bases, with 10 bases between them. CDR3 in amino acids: CASSEFGLYIQYF. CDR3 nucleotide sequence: TGTGCCAGCAGTGAATTCGGGCTGTACATTCAGTACTTC.

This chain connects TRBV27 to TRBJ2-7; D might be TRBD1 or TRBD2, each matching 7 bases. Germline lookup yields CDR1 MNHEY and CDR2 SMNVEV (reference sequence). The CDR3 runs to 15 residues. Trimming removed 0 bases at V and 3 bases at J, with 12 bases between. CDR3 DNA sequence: TGTGCCAGCAGTTTATCGGCAGGGGGGGACTACGAGCAGTACTTC. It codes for CASSLSAGGDYEQYF.

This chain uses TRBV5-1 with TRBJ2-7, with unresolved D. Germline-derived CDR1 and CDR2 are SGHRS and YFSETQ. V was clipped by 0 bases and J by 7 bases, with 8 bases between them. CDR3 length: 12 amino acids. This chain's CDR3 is CASSLGGSEQYF. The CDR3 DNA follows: TGCGCCAGCAGCTTGGGGGGTTCAGAGCAGTACTTC.